This passage covers 27 T cell receptor beta chains from one sample sequenced in a study of CD8+CD57+ T cells in acquired aplastic anemia. Profiles of TCR beta VDJ and CDR3 were generated from a genomic DNA template. Using its own MiXCR run on the reads, TCRdb lists one record per CDR3 protein. The data contain fewer than 200,000 distinct CDR3 sequences, 71% of them singletons. Patients included in sequencing had previously demonstrated CD8+CD57+ cell expansion by flow cytometry. The specimen was sorted CD4+, CD8+, or CD8+CD57+ T cells (not recorded which) from PBMCs. These receptors originate from a human donor with aplastic anemia.

A note on this clonotype: A much larger clone is a single base away; this may be a read error. The V gene is TRBV27, the J gene TRBJ2-1, with TRBD1 as a possible D gene (6 bases). Germline V CDR1 and CDR2: MNHEY, SMNVEV (reference sequence). CDR3 length: 11 amino acids. CDR3: CTSSFGTEQFF. Here the CDR3 DNA reads TGTACCAGCAGCTTCGGGACAGAGCAGTTCTTC.

The J gene is TRBJ2-1, the V gene TRBV7-9; 8 nucleotides match TRBD2. CDR3 length equals 15 residues. Germline V gene data show CDR1 as SEHNR and CDR2 as FQNEAQ (reference sequence). Losses at the gene ends were 5 bases for V and 7 bases for J; bases not matched to a gene: 10. In nucleotides, the CDR3 is TGTGCCAGCAGCCCGGCTAGCGGGTTTGGGAATGAGCAGTTCTTC. Amino acids: CASSPASGFGNEQFF.

The sample holds a few counts of this clonotype. This chain connects TRBV6-1 to TRBJ2-6; D call uncertain. The CDR3 is 15 amino acids. Germline CDR1 is MNHNS and CDR2 is SASEGT. Trimming took off 4 bases at V and 0 bases at J, with 7 bases between the two ends. Here the CDR3 DNA reads TGTGCCAGCAGTGGGTTGGGCTCTGGGGCCAACGTCCTGACTTTC. This sequence encodes CASSGLGSGANVLTF.

The gene calls are TRBV5-1 and TRBJ1-1, with unresolved D. The CDR3 is 15 amino acids. V was cut by 4 bases and J by 0 bases, with 13 bases left in between. Germline-derived CDR1 and CDR2 are SGHRS and YFSETQ. DNA of the CDR3: TGCGCCAGCAGCCTTATAACGGGGATGAACACTGAAGCTTTCTTT. Translated: CASSLITGMNTEAFF.

This chain links TRBV20-1 with TRBJ2-7, with D uncertain. CDR3 size: 14 residues. Trimming took 2 bases from V and 2 from J, leaving 13 bases between them. From germline, CDR1 is DFQATT and CDR2 SNEGSKA (reference sequence). The CDR3 protein is CSARYGSTPYEQYF. DNA for the CDR3: TGCAGTGCTAGATACGGATCGACACCCTACGAGCAGTACTTC.

This sequence joins TRBV5-1 and TRBJ2-2; the D is unclear. With 3 bases removed from V and 5 bases from J, the gap between germline ends came to 17 bases. This CDR3 region has 16 residues. Germline V gene data show CDR1 as SGHRS and CDR2 as YFSETQ. CDR3 DNA: TGCGCCAGCAGCTCGAGGTTCGGACCTAATACCGGGGAGCTGTTTTTT. Its protein is CASSSRFGPNTGELFF.

The chain employs TRBV12-3 or TRBV12-4 and TRBJ1-2, with D possibly TRBD1 on 5 matching bases. V was pared by 7 bases and J by 0 bases, with 15 bases between. This CDR3 has 15 amino acids. In DNA, the CDR3 is TGTGCCAGCAAAGGAGGACAAACAACTAACTATGGCTACACCTTC. As protein: CASKGGQTTNYGYTF.

The genes are TRBV9 and TRBJ2-7, with D possibly matching TRBD2 (5 bases). The V gene lost 6 bases and the J gene lost 2 bases, with 9 bases spanning the gap. This CDR3 contains 12 residues. Germline V gives CDR1 SGDLS, CDR2 YYNGEE. Here the CDR3 DNA reads TGTGCCAGCACCCCGGGGACCTACGAGCAGTACTTC. Its translation is CASTPGTYEQYF.

The chain couples TRBV20-1 to TRBJ1-6, with D unresolved. The CDR3 has 13 amino acids. Germline lookup yields CDR1 DFQATT and CDR2 SNEGSKA (reference sequence). V was shortened by 5 bases and J by 8 bases, with 13 bases between the two germline ends. The CDR3: CSAPLKEHSPLHF. The CDR3 DNA reads TGCAGTGCTCCCCTCAAAGAGCATTCACCCCTCCACTTT.

This clonotype was counted many times. This chain uses TRBV6-5 with TRBJ2-6; D remains unclear. Trimming removed 0 bases at V and 4 bases at J, with 4 bases between. Germline assignment: CDR1 MNHEY and CDR2 SVGAGI. This CDR3 spans 14 amino acids. In nucleotides, the CDR3 is TGTGCCAGCAGTTACTCGGGAGGGGCCAACGTCCTGACTTTC. Amino acid sequence: CASSYSGGANVLTF.

The chain is built from TRBV20-1 and TRBJ1-2, with D uncertain. Germline-derived CDR1 and CDR2 are DFQATT and SNEGSKA (reference sequence). Trimming took off 6 bases at V and 4 bases at J, with 12 bases between the two ends. The CDR3 has 12 residues. In DNA form, the CDR3 reads TGCAGTGCGATGCCTGGGAGCTATGGCTACACCTTC. The encoded protein is CSAMPGSYGYTF.

The chain joins TRBV5-4 to TRBJ2-7; weak D call: TRBD1 (6 bases). Germline values: CDR1 SGHNT, CDR2 YYREEE (reference sequence). This CDR3 is built from 14 residues. V lost 3 bases and J lost 1, with 11 bases in between. Here the CDR3 reads CASSSTGVSYEQYF. The CDR3 region has the DNA TGTGCCAGCAGCTCGACAGGAGTGTCCTACGAGCAGTACTTC.

The chain carries TRBV12-5 and TRBJ2-7; 8 bases are a match to TRBD1. The CDR3 sequence is 15 residues long. The germline CDR1 and CDR2 sequences are LGHNT and FRNRAP. The J segment lost 1 base and the V segment lost 6 bases, leaving 8 bases of the junction unmatched. The CDR3 protein is CASGITDRDSYEQYF. The CDR3 bases are TGTGCTAGTGGGATAACGGACAGGGATTCCTACGAGCAGTACTTC. The variable domain in full, completed from reference TRBV12-5 and TRBJ2-7, reads DARVTQTPRHKVTEMGQEVTMRCQPILGHNTVFWYRQTMMQGLELLAYFRNRAPLDDSGMPKDRFSAEMPDATLATLKIQPSEPRDSAVYFCASGITDRDSYEQYFGPGTRLTVT.

Written as DNA, the CDR3 is TGCGCCAGCAGCCGATCAGGGGGCACTGAAGCTTTCTTT. As protein: CASSRSGGTEAFF. V usage is TRBV5-1 and J usage is TRBJ1-1; 7 nucleotides agree with TRBD1. Germline V lookup: CDR1 SGHRS, CDR2 YFSETQ. The CDR3 sequence is 13 residues long. V shed 4 bases and J 4 bases; nucleotides not matched to a gene: 4.

This clonotype was recorded once. This chain links TRBV20-1 with TRBJ1-1; TRBD1 agrees at 9 bases. V was pared by 6 bases and J by 3 bases, with 8 bases of the junction left unmatched. The length of the CDR3 is 14 residues. CDR1 and CDR2 (germline): DFQATT, SNEGSKA (reference sequence). This CDR3 reads CSARAGTGYTEAFF. The CDR3 region has the DNA TGCAGTGCCAGGGCCGGGACAGGGTACACTGAAGCTTTCTTT.

This sequence joins TRBV5-1 and TRBJ2-7, with 7 bases identical to TRBD1. CDR1 SGHRS and CDR2 YFSETQ come from the germline V gene. The junction had 10 bases not matched to a gene; V was cut back by 0 bases and J by 7 bases. The CDR3 has 15 residues. CDR3 DNA: TGCGCCAGCAGCTTGGAGGGGGCAGGGGCCTGGGAGCAGTACTTC. It translates to CASSLEGAGAWEQYF. Complete variable domain (other parts from reference TRBV5-1 and TRBJ2-7): KAGVTQTPRYLIKTRGQQVTLSCSPISGHRSVSWYQQTPGQGLQFLFEYFSETQRNKGNFPGRFSGRQFSNSRSEMNVSTLELGDSALYLCASSLEGAGAWEQYFGPGTRLTVT.

This chain connects TRBV25-1 to TRBJ2-5; TRBD1 agrees at 7 bases. Trimming cost V 4 bases and J 5 bases; bases outside gene matches: 4. The CDR3 covers 13 residues. Germline loops: CDR1 MGHDK, CDR2 SYGVNS. The DNA of the CDR3 is TGTGCCAGCAGTGGACAGGGTTGGGAGACCCAGTACTTC. Residues: CASSGQGWETQYF.

The chain couples TRBV25-1 to TRBJ1-1; D gene unclear. This CDR3 comprises 13 residues. Germline lookup yields CDR1 MGHDK and CDR2 SYGVNS. Trimming stripped 6 bases from V and 1 base from J, with 9 bases between. The CDR3 bases are TGTGCCAGCAGCTTGACATGGAACACTGAAGCTTTCTTT. As protein: CASSLTWNTEAFF.

The chain links TRBV9 to TRBJ2-7, with TRBD1 identical over 10 bases. Germline V CDR1 and CDR2: SGDLS, YYNGEE. The CDR3 has 15 residues. J gave up 1 base and V 5 bases, and 6 bases lay outside the gene matches. This chain's CDR3 is CASSEGQGTSYEQYF. The CDR3 DNA follows: TGTGCCAGCAGTGAGGGACAGGGGACATCCTACGAGCAGTACTTC.

The chain combines TRBV7-3 with TRBJ2-7; D is unclear. V lost 5 bases, J lost 3 bases, and 17 bases lay in between. This CDR3 spans 15 amino acids. The germline V gene has CDR1 SGHTA and CDR2 FQGTGA. CDR3 bases: TGTGCCAGCAGCCCAGGACCCGACCCTGGCTACGAGCAGTACTTC. It yields the protein CASSPGPDPGYEQYF.

The rearrangement uses TRBV19 and TRBJ1-2; D possibly corresponds to TRBD1 (6 bases). The CDR3 covers 12 residues. Trimming pared 7 bases from V and 3 bases from J, leaving 9 bases between. Germline assignment: CDR1 LNHDA and CDR2 SQIVND (reference sequence). The CDR3 DNA sequence: TGTGCCAGTACCCACAGGGACTATGGCTACACCTTC. Protein: CASTHRDYGYTF.

This clonotype occurred once. The chain has TRBV2 and TRBJ1-4; TRBD1 agrees at 7 bases. The J segment lost 4 bases and the V segment lost 5 bases, leaving 4 bases of the junction unmatched. This CDR3 is 14 amino acids long. Germline V gene data show CDR1 as SNHLY and CDR2 as FYNNEI. The CDR3 region is CASSRQGVNEKLFF. CDR3 coding DNA: TGTGCCAGCAGTAGACAGGGAGTTAATGAAAAACTGTTTTTT. Combining the CDR3 with reference TRBV2 and TRBJ1-4 gives the whole variable domain EPEVTQTPSHQVTQMGQEVILRCVPISNHLYFYWYRQILGQKVEFLVSFYNNEISEKSEIFDDQFSVERPDGSNFTLKIRSTKLEDSAMYFCASSRQGVNEKLFFGSGTQLSVL.

On this clonotype itself: No conserved phenylalanine or tryptophan ends this CDR3, so it is likely a read error. The chain joins TRBV20-1 to TRBJ2-7; D is ambiguous. CDR1 and CDR2 (germline): DFQATT, SNEGSKA (reference sequence). The CDR3 runs 15 residues. Trimming shortened V by 0 bases and J by 3 bases, and 15 bases separated the two germline ends. The CDR3, as DNA: TGCAGTGCTAGAGATGTGACTTTCGATTACTACGAGCAGTACCTC. It yields the protein CSARDVTFDYYEQYL.

The chain combines TRBV20-1 with TRBJ2-7, with D unclear. The ends were cut back, 3 bases at V and 4 bases at J, with 10 bases in the middle. This CDR3 contains 12 residues. CDR1 DFQATT and CDR2 SNEGSKA come from the germline V gene (reference sequence). As DNA, the CDR3 is TGCAGTGCTAGTTGGATGGGATACGAGCAGTACTTC. Protein product: CSASWMGYEQYF.

The chain uses TRBV5-4 and TRBJ2-5; no reliable D call. Per germline, CDR1 SGHNT and CDR2 YYREEE (reference sequence). V lost 0 bases to trimming and J lost 5 bases, with 5 bases between them. This CDR3 spans 12 amino acids. CDR3 bases: TGTGCCAGCAGCTTGGGGGTGGAGACCCAGTACTTC. Amino acid sequence: CASSLGVETQYF.

On this clonotype itself: A much larger clone lies a single base off, so this may be a read error. The chain recombines TRBV6-4 with TRBJ2-2; D possibly corresponds to TRBD1 (5 bases). The CDR3 contains 13 residues. Per the germline V gene, CDR1 is MRHNA and CDR2 is SNTAGT. The CDR3 reads CASSDEDTAELFF. In DNA form, the CDR3 reads TGTGCCAGCAGTGATGAGGACACCGCGGAGCTGTTTTTT.

The genes are TRBV7-9 and TRBJ2-3, with 8 bases fitting TRBD2. Trimming removed 5 bases from V and 2 bases from J; junction bases left unmatched: 6. This CDR3 is built from 15 residues. Germline loops: CDR1 SEHNR, CDR2 FQNEAQ (reference sequence). This CDR3 is CASSPSGGNTDTQYF. In DNA, the CDR3 is TGTGCCAGCAGCCCCAGCGGGGGAAACACAGATACGCAGTATTTT.